Presented here are 26 T cell receptor beta chains from one specimen sequenced in a study of control samples from healthy donors and cancer patients. The protocol was immunoSEQ multiplex PCR, while the TCRdb copy is restricted to in-frame clones and leaves out a portion. The sample yields approximately 170,000 clones, 70% to 90% seen once. Sequencing was carried out using blood. These receptors all come from a woman aged 25 to 39 in good health.

This clone was detected once. Other DNA sequences of this sample code for an identical CDR3. The V gene is TRBV6-5, the J gene TRBJ2-2; D is unresolved. Looked up from germline, CDR1 is MNHEY and CDR2 is SVGAGI. The CDR3 length is 11 residues. V shed 4 bases and J shed 4 bases, with 1 base lying between them. The DNA of the CDR3 is TGTGCCAGCAGTTCCACCGGGGAGCTGTTTTTT. As protein: CASSSTGELFF.

This clone appeared a few times. The chain employs TRBV3-1 (or the pseudogene TRBV3-2) and TRBJ1-2; no definite D call. This CDR3 is built from 13 residues. From germline, CDR1 is LGHDT and CDR2 YNNKEL (reference sequence). Trimming left V 0 bases short and J 6 bases short, with 8 bases between. The CDR3: CASSQDKQNGYTF. The CDR3 DNA sequence: TGTGCCAGCAGCCAAGATAAACAGAATGGCTACACCTTC.

V usage is TRBV27 and J usage is TRBJ2-6, with TRBD1 identical over 7 bases. Germline lookup yields CDR1 MNHEY and CDR2 SMNVEV (reference sequence). The CDR3 totals 15 residues. After removal of 6 bases from V and 4 bases from J, the junction contained 6 bases not matched to a gene. The DNA for the CDR3 is TGTGCCAGCAGGCACAGGGGTACGGGGGCCAACGTCCTGACTTTC. This codes for CASRHRGTGANVLTF.

The genes are TRBV28 and TRBJ2-7; 11 nucleotides line up with TRBD1. In germline, CDR1 is MDHEN, CDR2 SYDVKM. V lost 4 bases, J lost 7 bases, and 9 bases stayed unmatched. The length of the CDR3 is 15 residues. The CDR3 DNA reads as TGTGCCAGCAGTTCCGGACAGGGGGCGCGGGAAGAGCAGTACTTC. Its protein is CASSSGQGAREEQYF.

Here the CDR3 reads CATSDPRDSRYGYTF. DNA of the CDR3: TGTGCCACCAGTGATCCCCGGGACAGCCGCTATGGCTACACCTTC. V usage is TRBV24-1 and J usage is TRBJ1-2; 7 bases line up with TRBD1. The CDR3 contains 15 residues. The ends lost 3 bases at V and 4 bases at J; junction bases unmatched: 7. Germline assignment: CDR1 KGHDR and CDR2 SFDVKD.

The chain joins TRBV3-1 (or the pseudogene TRBV3-2) to TRBJ1-3; D uncertain. The V gene's germline CDR1 is LGHDT and CDR2 YNNKEL (reference sequence). With 0 bases removed from V and 7 bases from J, the gap between germline ends came to 4 bases. CDR3 length: 12 amino acids. In nucleotides, the CDR3 is TGTGCCAGCAGCCAAGATTGGAACACCATATATTTT. Its translation: CASSQDWNTIYF.

The chain is built from TRBV19 and TRBJ1-2; 10 nucleotides line up with TRBD1. This CDR3 has 15 amino acids. V was pared by 5 bases and J by 6 bases, with 9 bases of the junction left unmatched. Germline CDR1 LNHDA, CDR2 SQIVND (reference sequence). The CDR3 nucleotides are TGTGCCAGTAGTCCGCGGGACAGGGGCGGCCATGGCTACACCTTC. This encodes CASSPRDRGGHGYTF.

The rearrangement joins TRBV6-6 to TRBJ1-5, with 7 bases that match TRBD1. Germline CDR1 and CDR2: MNHNY and SVGAGI (reference sequence). The CDR3 runs to 16 residues. The V and J ends lost 2 bases and 5 bases, in that order; junction bases with no gene match: 9. The CDR3 spells CASSYHPGQYDQPQHF. Written as DNA, the CDR3 is TGTGCCAGCAGTTACCATCCGGGACAGTATGATCAGCCCCAGCATTTT.

The V gene is TRBV5-1, the J gene TRBJ2-3; TRBD1 agrees at 10 bases. V was pared by 0 bases and J by 3 bases, with 1 base of the junction left unmatched. Germline V lookup: CDR1 SGHRS, CDR2 YFSETQ. The CDR3 has 15 amino acids. The CDR3 DNA sequence: TGCGCCAGCAGCTTGGGGGACAGGGGAACAGATACGCAGTATTTT. Protein: CASSLGDRGTDTQYF.

The chain uses TRBV28 and TRBJ2-3, with D possibly TRBD2 on 6 matching bases. The CDR3 covers 13 residues. Germline loops: CDR1 MDHEN, CDR2 SYDVKM. V lost 2 bases, J lost 5 bases, and 8 bases lay in between. CDR3 nucleotide sequence: TGTGCCAGCAGTTTAGCGGGATTAGATACGCAGTATTTT. This gives the protein CASSLAGLDTQYF. Looking up the rest from reference TRBV28 and TRBJ2-3 gives the full variable domain: DVKVTQSSRYLVKRTGEKVFLECVQDMDHENMFWYRQDPGLGLRLIYFSYDVKMKEKGDIPEGYSVSREKKERFSLILESASTNQTSMYLCASSLAGLDTQYFGPGTRLTVL.

V usage is TRBV6-1 and J usage is TRBJ2-5; 9 nucleotides agree with TRBD2. V lost 1 base, J lost 5 bases, and 14 bases stayed unmatched. The CDR3 is 18 residues long. Germline V gene lookup returns CDR1 MNHNS and CDR2 SASEGT. CDR3 amino acids: CASSEVFMAGGRWETQYF. CDR3 DNA: TGTGCCAGCAGTGAAGTGTTTATGGCGGGGGGGCGTTGGGAGACCCAGTACTTC.

The chain links TRBV29-1 to TRBJ1-2; 7 bases are a match to TRBD1. After removal of 7 bases from V and 8 bases from J, the junction contained 7 bases not matched to a gene. Germline CDR1 SQVTM, CDR2 ANQGSEA. The CDR3 is 11 residues long. The CDR3 reads CSGGDSEGYTF. CDR3 DNA: TGCAGCGGAGGGGACAGTGAGGGCTACACCTTC.

The rearrangement links TRBV2 to TRBJ2-5, with 7 positions matching TRBD2. Germline assignment: CDR1 SNHLY and CDR2 FYNNEI. V dropped 6 bases and J dropped 4; count of bases not matched to a gene: 8. The CDR3 totals 14 residues. CDR3 sequence reads: CASRDFGEGETQYF. Written as DNA, the CDR3 is TGTGCCAGCAGAGACTTTGGGGAGGGAGAGACCCAGTACTTC.

The V call is TRBV6-5, the J call TRBJ2-1; perhaps TRBD2 as D (7 bases). The CDR3 loop spans 15 amino acids. Trimming took off 5 bases at V and 3 bases at J, with 14 bases between the two ends. Germline CDR1 reads MNHEY; CDR2 reads SVGAGI. The CDR3 spells CASSIEGGSYNEQFF. For the CDR3, the DNA is TGTGCCAGCAGTATCGAGGGGGGGAGCTACAATGAGCAGTTCTTC.

This rearrangement joins TRBV2 to TRBJ2-1; 8 positions match TRBD1. CDR1 and CDR2 from the germline V gene are SNHLY and FYNNEI. After removal of 4 bases from V and 4 bases from J, the junction contained 6 bases not matched to a gene. There are 15 residues in the CDR3. CDR3 DNA: TGTGCCAGCAGTGCTGACAGGGGAGTTTACAATGAGCAGTTCTTC. As protein: CASSADRGVYNEQFF.

On this clone itself: Other DNA sequences in the sample encode the same CDR3. CDR3 residues: CASSLAGAGELFF. CDR3 nucleotides: TGTGCCAGCAGCTTAGCTGGGGCTGGGGAGCTGTTTTTT. The chain links TRBV7-9 to TRBJ2-2; the D gene is possibly TRBD1 (5 bases). V was clipped by 0 bases and J by 8 bases, with 7 bases between them. CDR3 length equals 13 residues. CDR1 and CDR2 (germline): SEHNR, FQNEAQ (reference sequence).

The gene calls are TRBV27 and TRBJ2-2, with 10 bases that match TRBD1. This CDR3 is 17 amino acids long. Per the germline V gene, CDR1 is MNHEY and CDR2 is SMNVEV (reference sequence). Losses at the gene ends were 1 base for V and 0 bases for J; bases not matched to a gene: 2. The DNA of the CDR3 is TGTGCCAGCAGTTTATTGACAGGGGGCACGAACACCGGGGAGCTGTTTTTT. Its protein product is CASSLLTGGTNTGELFF.

This sequence joins TRBV7-9 and TRBJ1-1; a possible D gene is TRBD1 (5 bases). The V end lost 2 bases, the J end lost 8 bases, and 6 bases lay between the germline ends. The CDR3 loop spans 11 amino acids. Germline loops: CDR1 SEHNR, CDR2 FQNEAQ (reference sequence). CDR3 nucleotide sequence: TGTGCCAGCAGCTTATCAGGGGAAGCTTTCTTT. Its protein product is CASSLSGEAFF.

The chain couples TRBV27 to TRBJ2-7; the match to TRBD2 covers 12 bases. CDR3 length equals 16 residues. Germline V gives CDR1 MNHEY, CDR2 SMNVEV (reference sequence). The V and J ends lost 7 bases and 5 bases, in that order; junction bases with no gene match: 12. The CDR3 is CASIPRSRLAGDEQYF. In nucleotides, the CDR3 is TGTGCCAGCATCCCCCGGAGTAGACTAGCGGGAGACGAGCAGTACTTC.

The rearrangement uses TRBV19 and TRBJ1-1; 8 bases line up with TRBD1. Germline trimming cut 3 bases from V and 6 bases from J; bases unmatched to any gene: 12. Germline V CDR1 and CDR2: LNHDA, SQIVND (reference sequence). This CDR3 has 16 residues. CDR3 in amino acids: CASSIRRGTGSSEAFF. The CDR3, as DNA: TGTGCCAGTAGTATTCGGAGGGGGACAGGTTCGTCTGAAGCTTTCTTT.

The chain uses TRBV20-1 and TRBJ2-5, with D perhaps matching TRBD2 (5 bases). The CDR3 has 11 residues. Germline lookup yields CDR1 DFQATT and CDR2 SNEGSKA (reference sequence). V was cut by 5 bases and J by 4 bases, with 8 bases left in between. Here the CDR3 DNA reads TGCAGTGCTCATCGGGGAGAGACCCAGTACTTC. It is translated as CSAHRGETQYF.

The V gene is TRBV4-2, the J gene TRBJ2-1; a weak D match, TRBD2 (5 bases). The germline V and J ends were trimmed by 8 bases and 0 bases, with 17 bases remaining between them. In germline, CDR1 is LGHNA, CDR2 YNFKEQ. This CDR3 has 16 residues. CDR3 in amino acids: CASGRTSWGSYNEQFF. The DNA of the CDR3 is TGTGCCAGCGGAAGGACTTCCTGGGGCTCCTACAATGAGCAGTTCTTC.

V is TRBV18 and J is TRBJ2-7; possible D gene TRBD2, 7 bases. The CDR3 contains 16 residues. V was trimmed by 6 bases and J by 2 bases, leaving 20 bases between them. The V gene's germline CDR1 is KGHSH and CDR2 LQKENI. CDR3 nucleotides: TGTGCCAGCTCGACATCGGGGGGCCTACCCCCCTACGAGCAGTACGTC. Translated: CASSTSGGLPPYEQYV.

The chain employs TRBV6-5 and TRBJ2-7; TRBD1 is a possible D gene (6 bases). V was clipped by 6 bases and J by 1 base, with 13 bases between them. The length of the CDR3 is 14 residues. Germline CDR1 reads MNHEY; CDR2 reads SVGAGI. The CDR3 DNA is TGTGCCAGCAGAGCACAGGGTAAGTCCTACGAGCAGTACTTC. This encodes CASRAQGKSYEQYF.

The chain is built from TRBV19 and TRBJ2-1; 7 bases map to TRBD2. From germline, CDR1 is LNHDA and CDR2 SQIVND (reference sequence). The V segment lost 8 bases and the J segment 9 bases; nucleotides outside the gene matches: 10. The CDR3 runs to 13 residues. The CDR3 DNA is TGTGCCAGTGCCGGACTAGGTTTGGGTGAGCAGTTCTTC. Translating gives CASAGLGLGEQFF.

This clone has a handful of counts. J is TRBJ1-1 and V is TRBV6-5; D is undetermined. V lost 8 bases and J 2 bases, leaving 12 bases between the germline ends. The CDR3 is made up of 13 amino acids. CDR1 MNHEY and CDR2 SVGAGI come from the germline V gene. In nucleotides, the CDR3 is TGTGCCAGCGAAACGCCTCTTAACACTGAAGCTTTCTTT. As protein: CASETPLNTEAFF.